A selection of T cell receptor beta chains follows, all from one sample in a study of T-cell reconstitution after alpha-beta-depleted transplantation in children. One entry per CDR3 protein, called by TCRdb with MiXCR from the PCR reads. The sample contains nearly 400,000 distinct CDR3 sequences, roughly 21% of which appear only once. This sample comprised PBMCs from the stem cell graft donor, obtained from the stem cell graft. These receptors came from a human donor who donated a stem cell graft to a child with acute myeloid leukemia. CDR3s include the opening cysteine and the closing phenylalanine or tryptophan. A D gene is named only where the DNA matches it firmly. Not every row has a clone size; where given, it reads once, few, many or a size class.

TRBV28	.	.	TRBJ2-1	CASSHRDYNEQFF	TGTGCCAGCAGTCATCGAGACTACAATGAGCAGTTCTTC
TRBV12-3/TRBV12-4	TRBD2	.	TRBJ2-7	CASSFSSGRAGEQYF	TGTGCCAGCAGTTTCTCTAGCGGGAGGGCCGGCGAGCAGTACTTC
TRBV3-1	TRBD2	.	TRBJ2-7	CASSQGLAEQYF	TGTGCCAGCAGCCAAGGACTAGCTGAGCAGTACTTC
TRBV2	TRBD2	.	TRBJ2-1	CASTPWGREDYNEQFF	TGTGCCAGCACCCCTTGGGGGCGGGAGGATTACAATGAGCAGTTCTTC
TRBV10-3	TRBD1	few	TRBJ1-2	CAISETGDGYTF	TGTGCCATCAGTGAGACAGGGGATGGCTACACCTTC
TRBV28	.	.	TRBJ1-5	CASNVGGMGQPQHF	TGTGCCAGCAATGTCGGGGGCATGGGACAGCCCCAGCATTTT
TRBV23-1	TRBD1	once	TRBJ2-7	CASMARTGGSFEQYF	TGCGCCAGCATGGCGCGGACAGGCGGTTCTTTCGAGCAGTACTTC
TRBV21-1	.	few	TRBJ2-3	CASSTESGIGPDTQYF	TGTGCCAGCAGCACCGAAAGCGGGATCGGCCCAGATACGCAGTATTTT
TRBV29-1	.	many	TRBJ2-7	CSVRRDIVDEQYF	TGCAGCGTTCGCCGGGACATAGTCGACGAGCAGTACTTC
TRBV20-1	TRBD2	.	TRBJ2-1	CSARGKPLLAGDIEQFF	TGCAGTGCTAGAGGAAAGCCCCTACTAGCGGGAGATATTGAGCAGTTCTTC
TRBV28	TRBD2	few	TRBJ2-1	CASRPHEAGVNEQFF	TGTGCCAGCAGACCTCATGAAGCGGGGGTCAATGAGCAGTTCTTC
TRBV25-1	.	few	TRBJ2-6	CASSADGYTNVLTF	TGTGCCAGCAGTGCGGACGGATACACGAACGTCCTGACTTTC
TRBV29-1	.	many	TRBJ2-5	CSVEEGAETQYF	TGCAGCGTTGAAGAAGGGGCGGAGACCCAGTACTTC
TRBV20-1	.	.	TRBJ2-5	CSALGGVQETQYF	TGCAGTGCCCTCGGCGGGGTTCAAGAGACCCAGTACTTC
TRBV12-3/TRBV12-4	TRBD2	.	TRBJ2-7	CASSLMASGTYEQYF	TGTGCCAGCAGTTTGATGGCTAGCGGAACCTACGAGCAGTACTTC
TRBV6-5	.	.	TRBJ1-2	CASSYHLNYGYTF	TGTGCCAGCAGTTACCACCTTAACTATGGCTACACCTTC
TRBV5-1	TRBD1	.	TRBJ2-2	CASSRRDRATGELFF	TGCGCCAGCAGCCGCCGGGACAGGGCCACCGGGGAGCTGTTTTTT
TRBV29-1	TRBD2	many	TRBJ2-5	CSVVAGGRGETQYF	TGCAGCGTTGTAGCGGGAGGCCGGGGAGAGACCCAGTACTTC
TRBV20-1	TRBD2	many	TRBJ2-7	CSASLAGGREQYF	TGCAGTGCTAGTTTAGCGGGAGGTCGAGAGCAGTACTTC
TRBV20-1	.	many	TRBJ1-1	CSAAGLDGTEAFF	TGCAGTGCTGCTGGCCTTGACGGCACTGAAGCTTTCTTT
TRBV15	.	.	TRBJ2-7	CATSRDAGSSYEQYF	TGTGCCACCAGCAGAGATGCGGGTTCCTCCTACGAGCAGTACTTC
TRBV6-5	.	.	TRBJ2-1	CASRRSGEQFF	TGTGCCAGCAGACGGAGCGGTGAGCAGTTCTTC
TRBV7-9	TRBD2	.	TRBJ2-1	CASSSERDSGNEQFF	TGTGCCAGCAGCTCAGAGCGGGATAGTGGCAATGAGCAGTTCTTC
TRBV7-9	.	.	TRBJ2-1	CASTLGSGAYNEQFF	TGTGCCAGCACCTTAGGGAGCGGAGCCTACAATGAGCAGTTCTTC
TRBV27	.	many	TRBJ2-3	CASSPSLADTQYF	TGTGCCAGCAGCCCTTCCTTGGCGGATACGCAGTATTTT
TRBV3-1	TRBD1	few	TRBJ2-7	CASSQDGTGIRSYEQYF	TGTGCCAGCAGCCAAGATGGGACAGGGATACGATCCTACGAGCAGTACTTC
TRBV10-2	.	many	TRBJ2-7	CASSEGRQGFDEQYF	TGCGCCAGCAGTGAGGGAAGGCAGGGGTTCGACGAGCAGTACTTC
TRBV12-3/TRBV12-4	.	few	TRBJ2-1	CASSLISSRGLSGNEQFF	TGTGCCAGCAGTTTAATCTCCTCTCGCGGGTTATCGGGCAATGAGCAGTTCTTC
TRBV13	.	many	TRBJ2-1	CASSSRLRGHNEQFF	TGTGCCAGCAGCTCTCGACTCCGGGGCCACAATGAGCAGTTCTTC
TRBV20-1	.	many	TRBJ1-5	CSAKAGFLRQPQHF	TGCAGTGCCAAGGCGGGGTTTCTCCGTCAGCCCCAGCATTTT
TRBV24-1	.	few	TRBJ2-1	CATSDPDTRLNNEQFF	TGTGCCACCAGTGATCCGGACACGCGCCTTAACAATGAGCAGTTCTTC
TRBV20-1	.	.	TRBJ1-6	CSATTGFDSPLHF	TGCAGTGCTACTACAGGGTTTGATTCACCCCTCCACTTT
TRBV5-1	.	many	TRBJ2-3	CASIQFSTDTQYF	TGCGCCAGCATCCAATTCAGCACAGATACGCAGTATTTT
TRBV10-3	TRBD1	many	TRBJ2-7	CAISEGQAHEQYF	TGTGCCATCAGTGAGGGACAGGCACACGAGCAGTACTTC